The 25 T cell receptor beta chains reported below all come from one sample, sequenced in a study of cytomegalovirus exposure and HLA in healthy donors. The PCR made use of 60 Vbeta and 13 Jbeta primers. TCRdb's copy holds only in-frame clones and misses some; the assay was immunoSEQ multiplex PCR. The table for this sample gives 110,000 to 150,000 clones. Material for sequencing was PBMCs. All receptors derive from a male donor in good health and CMV-seronegative.

The rearrangement uses TRBV4-2 and TRBJ2-5; TRBD2 aligns across 12 bases. The CDR3 runs to 16 residues. V was pared by 3 bases and J by 3 bases, with 5 bases of the junction left unmatched. CDR1 is LGHNA, CDR2 YNFKEQ, per germline. In DNA form, the CDR3 reads TGTGCCAGCAGCCACCGACTAGCGGGGGAGAAAGAGACCCAGTACTTC. Encoded protein: CASSHRLAGEKETQYF.

J is TRBJ2-3 and V is TRBV30; TRBD2 aligns across 13 bases. The CDR3 length is 18 residues. Germline V lookup: CDR1 GTSNPN, CDR2 SVGIG (reference sequence). V dropped 0 bases and J dropped 5; count of bases not matched to a gene: 11. The CDR3 sequence is CAWSVHRTSGGVEDTQYF. The CDR3, as DNA: TGTGCCTGGAGTGTACACCGAACTAGCGGGGGGGTTGAAGATACGCAGTATTTT.

The chain combines TRBV7-2 with TRBJ1-2; D might be TRBD1 (6 bases). This CDR3 is built from 13 residues. Trimming removed 2 bases at V and 4 bases at J, with 8 bases between. Germline lookup yields CDR1 SGHTA and CDR2 FQGNSA. The CDR3 protein is CASSLRQVYGYTF. The CDR3 coding sequence is TGTGCCAGCAGCTTAAGACAGGTCTATGGCTACACCTTC. Full variable domain (missing parts from reference TRBV7-2 and TRBJ1-2): GAGVSQSPSNKVTEKGKDVELRCDPISGHTALYWYRQSLGQGLEFLIYFQGNSAPDKSGLPSDRFSAERTGGSVSTLTIQRTQQEDSAVYLCASSLRQVYGYTFGSGTRLTVV.

This rearrangement joins TRBV4-1 to TRBJ2-1; 8 nucleotides match TRBD1. V dropped 4 bases and J dropped 8; count of bases not matched to a gene: 13. There are 16 residues in the CDR3. Looked up from germline, CDR1 is MGHRA and CDR2 is YSYEKL. The CDR3, as DNA: TGCGCCAGCAGCCCCCAAGCGGACAGGGAGATAGATGAGCAGTTCTTC. Its protein product is CASSPQADREIDEQFF.

V gene TRBV7-3 combines with J gene TRBJ2-1; perhaps TRBD2 as D (5 bases). Germline values: CDR1 SGHTA, CDR2 FQGTGA. The CDR3 is 15 amino acids. V gave up 3 bases and J gave up 0 bases, with 9 bases separating them. CDR3 sequence reads: CASSLTGSSYNEQFF. CDR3 nucleotide sequence: TGTGCCAGCAGCTTGACGGGGAGCTCCTACAATGAGCAGTTCTTC.

This sequence joins TRBV5-1 and TRBJ2-5, with TRBD1 as a possible D gene (6 bases). The CDR3 extends over 15 amino acids. The germline V gene has CDR1 SGHRS and CDR2 YFSETQ. V lost 6 bases and J lost 4, with 19 bases in between. CDR3 nucleotides: TGCGCCAGCACTTTGGTCGGACAGTCGGCAGAGACCCAGTACTTC. Translating it yields CASTLVGQSAETQYF.

In regard to this clone: This same CDR3 is encoded by further DNA sequences in the sample. The CDR3, as DNA: TGTGCCAGCAGCTTAGGACAGGGGGCCTACGAGCAGTACTTC. Its protein product is CASSLGQGAYEQYF. The chain links TRBV7-2 to TRBJ2-7; TRBD1 aligns across 9 bases. CDR3 length equals 14 residues. J gave up 2 bases and V 1 base, and 0 bases lay outside the gene matches. Germline CDR1 SGHTA, CDR2 FQGNSA. The full variable domain, completed using reference TRBV7-2 and TRBJ2-7, is GAGVSQSPSNKVTEKGKDVELRCDPISGHTALYWYRQSLGQGLEFLIYFQGNSAPDKSGLPSDRFSAERTGGSVSTLTIQRTQQEDSAVYLCASSLGQGAYEQYFGPGTRLTVT.

The chain couples TRBV4-3 to TRBJ1-2; 12 nucleotides line up with TRBD1. This CDR3 spans 16 amino acids. The germline gives CDR1 LGHNA, CDR2 YSLEER. Trimming cost V 4 bases and J 4 bases; bases outside gene matches: 7. The CDR3 region is CASSPGTGGGSYGYTF. The CDR3 DNA is TGCGCCAGCAGCCCCGGGACAGGGGGCGGCAGCTATGGCTACACCTTC.

The chain carries TRBV15 and TRBJ1-1, with 11 bases aligning to TRBD1. The CDR3 is 16 residues long. Germline V gene sequence: CDR1 LNHNV, CDR2 YYDKDF (reference sequence). Unmatched junction bases numbered 8, after V lost 2 bases and J lost 6 bases. CDR3 in DNA: TGTGCCACCAGCAGAACCTCCGGGGACAGGGGGGCTGAAGCTTTCTTT. It encodes CATSRTSGDRGAEAFF. Supplemented by reference TRBV15 and TRBJ1-1, the full variable domain reads DAMVIQNPRYQVTQFGKPVTLSCSQTLNHNVMYWYQQKSSQAPKLLFHYYDKDFNNEADTPDNFQSRRPNTSFCFLDIRSPGLGDTAMYLCATSRTSGDRGAEAFFGQGTRLTVV.

This chain uses TRBV15 with TRBJ2-3; D perhaps matches TRBD2 (6 bases). The V end was cut by 2 bases, the J end by 1 base, with 13 bases between. This CDR3 contains 16 residues. Germline loops: CDR1 LNHNV, CDR2 YYDKDF (reference sequence). CDR3 amino acids: CATSRRGTRRTDTQYF. CDR3 coding DNA: TGTGCCACCAGCAGACGTGGGACTCGGCGCACAGATACGCAGTATTTT.

V and J are TRBV4-2 and TRBJ2-7; TRBD1 agrees at 8 bases. V shed 0 bases and J 3 bases; nucleotides not matched to a gene: 4. Germline assignment: CDR1 LGHNA and CDR2 YNFKEQ. The CDR3 is made up of 15 amino acids. CDR3 nucleotides: TGTGCCAGCAGCCAAGAGACAGGGGAACGCTACGAGCAGTACTTC. Protein: CASSQETGERYEQYF.

The chain employs TRBV28 and TRBJ2-2; TRBD2 agrees at 7 bases. This CDR3 contains 16 residues. Germline V gives CDR1 MDHEN, CDR2 SYDVKM. V shed 5 bases, J shed 4 bases, and the junction held 10 bases outside the gene matches. In DNA, the CDR3 is TGTGCCAGCAGTACCAAGCGGGGTCTTCCCACCGGGGAGCTGTTTTTT. Protein product: CASSTKRGLPTGELFF.

On this clone itself: Other DNA sequences from this sample encode an identical CDR3 as well. The J gene is TRBJ2-3, the V gene TRBV30, with a tentative D call TRBD2 (5 bases). There are 12 residues in the CDR3. Trimming took off 0 bases at V and 6 bases at J, with 7 bases between the two ends. The germline CDR1 and CDR2 sequences are GTSNPN and SVGIG (reference sequence). CDR3 region: CAWSVRGDTQYF. The CDR3 bases are TGTGCCTGGAGTGTACGCGGGGATACGCAGTATTTT.

The rearrangement uses TRBV5-6 and TRBJ2-7; D possibly corresponds to TRBD1 (6 bases). V was clipped by 4 bases and J by 0 bases, with 17 bases between them. The germline V gene encodes CDR1 SGHDT and CDR2 YYEEEE. This CDR3 spans 16 amino acids. The CDR3 sequence: CASSEPGHRSSYEQYF. CDR3 nucleotides: TGTGCCAGCAGCGAACCGGGACACCGGAGCTCCTACGAGCAGTACTTC.

This chain uses TRBV5-6 with TRBJ1-1, with unresolved D. This CDR3 is 15 amino acids long. V lost 4 bases to trimming and J lost 3 bases, with 16 bases between them. Germline assignment: CDR1 SGHDT and CDR2 YYEEEE. CDR3 loop: CASSRLERYDTEAFF. CDR3 nucleotide sequence: TGTGCCAGCAGCCGGCTTGAGAGGTACGACACTGAAGCTTTCTTT.

This rearrangement joins TRBV29-1 to TRBJ2-5; 9 bases are shared with TRBD1. The germline gives CDR1 SQVTM, CDR2 ANQGSEA. V shed 7 bases, J shed 4 bases, and the junction held 7 bases outside the gene matches. This CDR3 region has 13 residues. The CDR3 region is CSAQGARGETQYF. DNA for the CDR3: TGCAGCGCACAGGGGGCGCGGGGAGAGACCCAGTACTTC.

The J gene is TRBJ1-3, the V gene TRBV18; 7 bases are shared with TRBD1. This CDR3 contains 15 residues. After removal of 5 bases from V and 1 base from J, the junction contained 5 bases not matched to a gene. Germline lookup yields CDR1 KGHSH and CDR2 LQKENI. CDR3 loop: CASSRQGESGNTIYF. In DNA form, the CDR3 reads TGTGCCAGCTCAAGACAGGGAGAATCTGGAAACACCATATATTTT.

The V call is TRBV7-8, the J call TRBJ2-2; 8 bases are a match to TRBD2. The germline V gene has CDR1 SGHVS and CDR2 FQNEAQ. V lost 6 bases and J lost 4; bases outside the gene matches: 13. The CDR3 runs 17 residues. The CDR3 loop is CASRVRLATRSTGELFF. The CDR3 coding sequence is TGTGCCAGCAGGGTTCGACTAGCGACTCGCAGCACCGGGGAGCTGTTTTTT.

V gene TRBV6-5 combines with J gene TRBJ2-3; 13 bases align to TRBD2. Germline V lookup: CDR1 MNHEY, CDR2 SVGAGI. CDR3 size: 16 residues. Losses at the gene ends were 0 bases for V and 6 bases for J; bases not matched to a gene: 3. The CDR3: CASSYSTSGGIDTQYF. The DNA for the CDR3 is TGTGCCAGCAGTTACTCGACTAGCGGGGGGATTGATACGCAGTATTTT.

V is TRBV2 and J is TRBJ1-1, with 7 bases that match TRBD1. This CDR3 comprises 14 residues. J gave up 1 base and V 5 bases, and 4 bases lay outside the gene matches. The germline V gene has CDR1 SNHLY and CDR2 FYNNEI. CDR3 loop: CASSRTGSNTEAFF. The CDR3 DNA is TGTGCCAGCAGTCGGACAGGATCGAACACTGAAGCTTTCTTT.

The chain joins TRBV5-6 to TRBJ2-3, with a possible D match to TRBD2 (6 bases). The V gene lost 2 bases and the J gene lost 1 base, with 14 bases spanning the gap. Germline V gene data show CDR1 as SGHDT and CDR2 as YYEEEE. The CDR3 sequence is 16 residues long. For the CDR3, the DNA is TGTGCCAGCAGCTTCGCTAGCGCGGCGGGCACAGATACGCAGTATTTT. This sequence encodes CASSFASAAGTDTQYF. The full variable domain, completed using reference TRBV5-6 and TRBJ2-3, is DAGVTQSPTHLIKTRGQQVTLRCSPKSGHDTVSWYQQALGQGPQFIFQYYEEEERQRGNFPDRFSGHQFPNYSSELNVNALLLGDSALYLCASSFASAAGTDTQYFGPGTRLTVL.

The chain employs TRBV9 and TRBJ2-2, with D possibly being TRBD2 (5 bases). This CDR3 contains 16 residues. V was cut by 4 bases and J by 4 bases, with 17 bases left in between. CDR1 is SGDLS, CDR2 YYNGEE, per germline. The CDR3 protein is CASSSGVWGVTGELFF. In nucleotides, the CDR3 is TGTGCCAGCAGCTCCGGGGTCTGGGGAGTCACCGGGGAGCTGTTTTTT.

The chain recombines TRBV6-5 with TRBJ1-5, with 9 nucleotides matching TRBD1. The CDR3 sequence is 15 residues long. CDR1 is MNHEY and CDR2 is SVGAGI in the germline V gene. The J segment lost 4 bases and the V segment lost 4 bases, leaving 5 bases of the junction unmatched. As DNA, the CDR3 is TGTGCCAGCAGTTCCGGGACAGGGTCGAATCAGCCCCAGCATTTT. Its protein is CASSSGTGSNQPQHF.

The chain links TRBV5-6 to TRBJ2-2; perhaps TRBD1 as D (5 bases). V was pared by 0 bases and J by 0 bases, with 12 bases between. Germline V gene sequence: CDR1 SGHDT, CDR2 YYEEEE. The CDR3 loop spans 17 amino acids. The DNA for the CDR3 is TGTGCCAGCAGCTTGGCCCTGAGACAGACGAACACCGGGGAGCTGTTTTTT. This codes for CASSLALRQTNTGELFF.

The V and J genes are TRBV28 and TRBJ1-2, with D unresolved. The germline V gene has CDR1 MDHEN and CDR2 SYDVKM. The V end was cut by 3 bases, the J end by 5 bases, with 7 bases between. This CDR3 has 12 amino acids. The CDR3 spells CASSFGEYGYTF. The CDR3 DNA reads TGTGCCAGCAGTTTTGGGGAGTATGGCTACACCTTC.